This T cell receptor (beta chain) derives from a study of PD-L1 blockade in urothelial cancer. Study details: Administration of atezolizumab to patients began at some point between 2013 and 2014, at 1,200 mg intravenously every 3 weeks. Blood gave a median around 140,000 T cells.

Study-level findings and limits: Patients with durable benefit had greater blood expansion of tumor-associated TCR clones 3 weeks into treatment.

From germline, CDR1 is MDHEN and CDR2 SYDVKM. V was trimmed by 7 bases and J by 9 bases, leaving 21 bases between them. This CDR3 has 14 residues. Time point in this sample: pretreatment peripheral blood. Locally advanced or metastatic urothelial carcinoma affected the patients. As to this clone: What it binds is unknown.

Using immunoSEQ multiplex PCR, the repertoire was profiled, and TCRdb retains in-frame clones only, with some absent. The data contain about 85,000 clones, over 75% of them seen just once; the ten biggest clones take up approximately 15%. This rearrangement joins TRBV28 to TRBJ1-1; possible D gene TRBD1, 6 bases. The sequence came from a man in his sixties with urothelial cancer. The input for sequencing was PBMCs, taken around atezolizumab (anti-PD-L1) treatment. The chain's CDR3 is CASTPSVGGTKAFF. The CDR3 nucleotides read TGTGCCAGCACTCCCTCGGTGGGGGGGACAAAAGCTTTCTTT.